This passage covers 14 T cell receptor beta chains from one sample sequenced in a study of cytomegalovirus exposure and HLA in healthy donors (dated by TCRdb to 2017 to 2019). The protocol used for the library was the immunoSEQ multiplex PCR assay. A mixture of 60 forward primers for TCR Vbeta segments and 13 reverse primers for TCR Jbeta segments was used in the multiplex PCR. Not all clones reach the TCRdb copy of this immuneACCESS table, which keeps in-frame sequences only. Checked studies attribute under half of the gap to unresolved V genes and leave the rest unexplained. The table for this sample lists approximately 160,000 clones; around 80% of them were counted only once. The top ten clonotypes cover 1% of the sample. The sequenced material came from PBMCs. These receptor sequences come from a woman aged 35 to 49 in good health and CMV-seronegative.

This chain links TRBV5-1 with TRBJ1-2; D is undetermined. V was clipped by 0 bases and J by 9 bases, with 9 bases between them. The CDR3 extends over 12 amino acids. Germline V gene sequence: CDR1 SGHRS, CDR2 YFSETQ. The CDR3 here is CASSLDEGSYTF. The DNA of the CDR3 is TGCGCCAGCAGCTTGGACGAGGGAAGCTACACCTTC.

The table lists this clone with a few counts. One end of the junction varies from germline; a read error may be responsible. The chain has TRBV4-2 and TRBJ2-5, with 9 positions matching TRBD1. The CDR3 is 13 residues long. Germline V gives CDR1 LGHNA, CDR2 YNFKEQ. The CDR3 DNA follows: TGTGCCACCAGCCGGACAGGGGCAGAGACCCAGTACTTC. Translated, it gives CATSRTGAETQYF.

In its sample, this clone was seen once. The same CDR3 can be traced to other DNA sequences in this sample. The chain has TRBV5-1 and TRBJ2-5; 7 bases line up with TRBD2. Unmatched junction bases numbered 4, after V lost 3 bases and J lost 2 bases. CDR3 length: 14 amino acids. The germline V gene encodes CDR1 SGHRS and CDR2 YFSETQ. The CDR3 is CASSSSGNQETQYF. DNA for the CDR3: TGCGCCAGCAGCTCAAGCGGGAATCAAGAGACCCAGTACTTC.

The CDR3 nucleotides are TGTGCCTGGAGTGTACTAGCGGGAGCTAGTGAGCAGTTCTTC. Its protein product is CAWSVLAGASEQFF. The genes are TRBV30 and TRBJ2-1; 11 bases match TRBD2. The J segment lost 9 bases and the V segment lost 0 bases, leaving 4 bases of the junction unmatched. Germline CDR1 is GTSNPN and CDR2 is SVGIG (reference sequence). The CDR3 has 14 residues. The full variable domain, in which reference TRBV30 and TRBJ2-1 provide the parts outside the CDR3, is SQTIHQWPATLVQPVGSPLSLECTVEGTSNPNLYWYRQAAGRGLQLLFYSVGIGQISSEVPQNLSASRPQDRQFILSSKKLLLSDSGFYLCAWSVLAGASEQFFGPGTRLTVL.

The chain's CDR3 is CATKRESTDTQYF. CDR3 DNA: TGTGCCACCAAGAGGGAGAGCACAGATACGCAGTATTTT. V usage is TRBV2 and J usage is TRBJ2-3; perhaps TRBD2 as D (5 bases). The CDR3 extends over 13 amino acids. V lost 10 bases, J lost 0 bases, and 11 bases lay in between. Germline lookup yields CDR1 SNHLY and CDR2 FYNNEI.

The chain recombines TRBV27 with TRBJ2-1; D is possibly TRBD2 (5 bases). V was shortened by 6 bases and J by 4 bases, with 10 bases between the two germline ends. The CDR3 extends over 13 amino acids. Looked up from germline, CDR1 is MNHEY and CDR2 is SMNVEV (reference sequence). The CDR3 spells CASRLGVYNEQFF. The CDR3 DNA follows: TGTGCCAGCAGACTAGGAGTTTACAATGAGCAGTTCTTC.

A single count supports this clone. The chain carries TRBV5-1 and TRBJ2-3, with TRBD2 matching 8 bases. This CDR3 contains 16 residues. V trimming: 0 bases; J trimming: 1 base; junction bases outside the gene matches: 4. Germline V gene lookup returns CDR1 SGHRS and CDR2 YFSETQ. CDR3 sequence (DNA): TGCGCCAGCAGCTTGGAGCCAGCGGGAGGCACAGATACGCAGTATTTT. This encodes CASSLEPAGGTDTQYF.

Points on this clone: Relative to the germline gene, one junction end is altered; a read error may explain this. V usage is TRBV7-7 and J usage is TRBJ2-5, with 11 bases that match TRBD2. The germline CDR1 and CDR2 sequences are SSHAT and FNYEAQ (reference sequence). The CDR3 loop spans 15 amino acids. The CDR3 sequence is CASSLGTSGQETQYF. CDR3 bases: TGTGCTAGCAGCTTAGGGACTAGCGGCCAAGAGACCCAGTACTTC.

The rearrangement joins TRBV6-6 to TRBJ2-3, with unresolved D. This CDR3 is built from 14 residues. Trimming took off 0 bases at V and 0 bases at J, with 4 bases between the two ends. CDR1 and CDR2 (germline): MNHNY, SVGAGI (reference sequence). CDR3 DNA sequence: TGTGCCAGCAGTTACTCCGTCAGCACAGATACGCAGTATTTT. Amino acid sequence: CASSYSVSTDTQYF.

The chain carries TRBV2 and TRBJ2-7, with 12 bases aligning to TRBD1. CDR3 length: 15 amino acids. Per germline, CDR1 SNHLY and CDR2 FYNNEI. The ends lost 4 bases at V and 7 bases at J; junction bases unmatched: 8. This CDR3 is CASSVAGQGAFEQYF. CDR3 bases: TGTGCCAGCAGTGTGGCGGGACAGGGGGCTTTTGAGCAGTACTTC.

This clone was seen once. The V gene is TRBV7-5, the J gene TRBJ2-1; the listed D gene, TRBD2, was not tested against the DNA. TRBV7-5 is labeled a pseudogene. This CDR3 contains 15 residues. The CDR3 bases are TGTGCCCCGCGAGATAGCGGGCTAGGTAACAATGAGCAGTTCTTC. It yields the protein CAPRDSGLGNNEQFF.

This rearrangement joins TRBV7-8 to TRBJ1-1; 8 bases are shared with TRBD1. The CDR3 spans 13 residues. With 5 bases clipped from V and 4 bases from J, the junction kept 3 bases outside the gene matches. Per germline, CDR1 SGHVS and CDR2 FQNEAQ. CDR3 in DNA: TGTGCCAGCAGCCTAACAGGGGGCACTGAAGCTTTCTTT. Amino acid sequence: CASSLTGGTEAFF.

This sequence joins TRBV18 and TRBJ2-1; no reliable D call. With 2 bases removed from V and 4 bases from J, the gap between germline ends came to 6 bases. Germline V lookup: CDR1 KGHSH, CDR2 LQKENI. CDR3 length: 13 amino acids. The CDR3: CASSPGRYNEQFF. DNA of the CDR3: TGTGCCAGCTCACCAGGTCGGTACAATGAGCAGTTCTTC.

The sample holds a few counts of this clone. The rearrangement links TRBV5-1 to TRBJ1-2; tentatively, D is TRBD1 (6 bases). The germline V and J ends were trimmed by 4 bases and 5 bases, with 15 bases remaining between them. Germline assignment: CDR1 SGHRS and CDR2 YFSETQ. This CDR3 has 14 amino acids. The CDR3 spells CASSVGQSGYGYTF. The DNA of the CDR3 is TGCGCCAGCAGCGTTGGACAGTCAGGATATGGCTACACCTTC. The full variable domain, in which reference TRBV5-1 and TRBJ1-2 provide the parts outside the CDR3, is KAGVTQTPRYLIKTRGQQVTLSCSPISGHRSVSWYQQTPGQGLQFLFEYFSETQRNKGNFPGRFSGRQFSNSRSEMNVSTLELGDSALYLCASSVGQSGYGYTFGSGTRLTVV.